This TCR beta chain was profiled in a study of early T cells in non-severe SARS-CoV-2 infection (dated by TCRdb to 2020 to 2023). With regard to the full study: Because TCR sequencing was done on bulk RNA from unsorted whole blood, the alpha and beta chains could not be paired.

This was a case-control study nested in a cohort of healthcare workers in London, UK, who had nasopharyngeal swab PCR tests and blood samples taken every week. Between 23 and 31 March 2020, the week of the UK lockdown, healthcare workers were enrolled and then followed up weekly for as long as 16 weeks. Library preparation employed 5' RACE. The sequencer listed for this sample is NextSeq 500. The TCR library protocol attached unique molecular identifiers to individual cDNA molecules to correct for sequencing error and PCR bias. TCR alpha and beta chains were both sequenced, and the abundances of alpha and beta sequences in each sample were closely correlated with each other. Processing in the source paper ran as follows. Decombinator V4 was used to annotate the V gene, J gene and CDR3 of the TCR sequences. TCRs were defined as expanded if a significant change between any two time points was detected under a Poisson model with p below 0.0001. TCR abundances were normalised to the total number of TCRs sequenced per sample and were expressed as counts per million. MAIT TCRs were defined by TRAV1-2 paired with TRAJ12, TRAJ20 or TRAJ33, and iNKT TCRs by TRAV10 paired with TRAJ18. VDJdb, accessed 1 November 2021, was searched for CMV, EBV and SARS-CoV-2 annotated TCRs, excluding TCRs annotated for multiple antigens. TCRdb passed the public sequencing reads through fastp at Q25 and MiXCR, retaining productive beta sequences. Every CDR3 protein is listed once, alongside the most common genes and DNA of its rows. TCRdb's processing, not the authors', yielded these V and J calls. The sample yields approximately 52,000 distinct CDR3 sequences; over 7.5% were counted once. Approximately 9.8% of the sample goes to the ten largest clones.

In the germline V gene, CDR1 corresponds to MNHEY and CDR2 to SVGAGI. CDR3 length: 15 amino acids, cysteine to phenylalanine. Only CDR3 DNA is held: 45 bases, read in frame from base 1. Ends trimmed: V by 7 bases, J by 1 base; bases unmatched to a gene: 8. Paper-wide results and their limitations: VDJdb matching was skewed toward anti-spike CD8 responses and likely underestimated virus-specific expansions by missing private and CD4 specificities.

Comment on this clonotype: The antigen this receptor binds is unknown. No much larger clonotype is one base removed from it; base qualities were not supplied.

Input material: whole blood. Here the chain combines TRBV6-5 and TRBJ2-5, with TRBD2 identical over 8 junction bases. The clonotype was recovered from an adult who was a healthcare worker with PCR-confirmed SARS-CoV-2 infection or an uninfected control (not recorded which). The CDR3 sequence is CASKYGGAFQETQYF. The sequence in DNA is TGTGCCAGCAAATACGGGGGGGCGTTCCAAGAGACCCAGTACTTC.